A selection of T cell receptor beta chains follows, all from one sample in a study of OX40 agonist ivuxolimab in advanced cancers. TCRdb's copy holds only in-frame clones and misses some; the assay was immunoSEQ multiplex PCR. The table has some 70,000 clones, 80% to 85% seen once. The source was CD4+ or CD8+ T cells sorted from blood, collected in a trial of the OX40 agonist ivuxolimab. Source of these receptors: an adult with an advanced solid tumor such as melanoma, head and neck, liver or kidney cancer. CDR3s leave out the opening cysteine and the closing phenylalanine or tryptophan. Fields, in order: CDR3 protein, clone size, V gene. Where a row states a size, it is once, few, many or the class of an expanded clone; other rows omit it.

ASSPTSGNSYEQY	.	TRBV19
ATSGQGRETQY	once	TRBV15
ASSQDSGMDKDTQY	.	TRBV4-3
ASSLAGDTSPGELF	.	TRBV5-1
TPGHWTGGMSTEAF	.	TRBV29-1
ASRGTGSYSPLH	.	TRBV2
ASTDDYQETQY	once	TRBV2
ASNNRQGGTEAF	.	TRBV19
ASSKAPGQGSAGELF	.	TRBV21-1
ASSLPTGQGALKTQY	.	TRBV5-4
ASSQEREQTYEQY	.	TRBV4-1
ASSLGSLAVLDEQF	.	TRBV11-3
AWRSGPDTGELF	.	TRBV30
ASSLGGTVPGELF	.	TRBV7-2
ASSTASGSYEQY	few	TRBV5-1
ASSAGGGTDTYEQY	few	TRBV9
ASSLGLAGYNEQF	once	TRBV7-3
ASSLGQGTNTGELF	.	TRBV7-6
ASSLGSGQQNYGYT	.	TRBV7-8
ASRAPPGETQY	once	TRBV27
ASSSRRANYGYT	.	TRBV5-6
ASSWLAGNNEQF	.	TRBV2